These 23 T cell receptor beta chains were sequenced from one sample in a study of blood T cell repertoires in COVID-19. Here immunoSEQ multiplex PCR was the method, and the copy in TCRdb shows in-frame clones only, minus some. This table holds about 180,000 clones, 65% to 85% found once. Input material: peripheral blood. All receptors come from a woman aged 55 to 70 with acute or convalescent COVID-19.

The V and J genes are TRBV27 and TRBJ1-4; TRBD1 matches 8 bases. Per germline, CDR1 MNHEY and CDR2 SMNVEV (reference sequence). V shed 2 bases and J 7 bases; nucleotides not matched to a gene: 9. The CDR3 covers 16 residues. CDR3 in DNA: TGTGCCAGCAGTTTAGGGGGCAGGGGGCTGGGTGAAAAACTGTTTTTT. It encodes CASSLGGRGLGEKLFF.

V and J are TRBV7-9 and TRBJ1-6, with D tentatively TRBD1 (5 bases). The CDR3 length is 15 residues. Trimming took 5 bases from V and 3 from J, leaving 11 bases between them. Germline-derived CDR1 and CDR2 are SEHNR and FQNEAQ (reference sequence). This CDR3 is CASSPSGGYNSPLHF. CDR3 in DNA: TGTGCCAGCAGCCCCTCCGGGGGCTATAATTCACCCCTCCACTTT.

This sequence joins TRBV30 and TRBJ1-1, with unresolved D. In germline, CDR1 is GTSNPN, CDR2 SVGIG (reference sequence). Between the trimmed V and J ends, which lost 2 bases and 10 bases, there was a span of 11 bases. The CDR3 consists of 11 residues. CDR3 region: CAWSRQVGAFF. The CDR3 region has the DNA TGTGCCTGGAGTCGGCAGGTTGGAGCTTTCTTT.

CDR3 amino acids: CASSKSGRGNTGELFF. In DNA form, the CDR3 reads TGTGCCAGCAGCAAATCCGGCCGAGGGAACACCGGGGAGCTGTTTTTT. J is TRBJ2-2 and V is TRBV21-1; the table's D gene call, TRBD2, was not cross checked with the DNA. TRBV21-1 is termed a pseudogene. The CDR3 has 16 amino acids.

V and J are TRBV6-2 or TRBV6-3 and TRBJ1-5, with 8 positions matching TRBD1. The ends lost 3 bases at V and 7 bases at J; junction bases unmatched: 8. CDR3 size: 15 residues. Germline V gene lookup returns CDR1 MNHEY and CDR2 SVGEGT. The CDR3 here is CASSYWGGQGQPQHF. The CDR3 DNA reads TGTGCCAGCAGTTATTGGGGCGGACAGGGCCAGCCCCAGCATTTT.

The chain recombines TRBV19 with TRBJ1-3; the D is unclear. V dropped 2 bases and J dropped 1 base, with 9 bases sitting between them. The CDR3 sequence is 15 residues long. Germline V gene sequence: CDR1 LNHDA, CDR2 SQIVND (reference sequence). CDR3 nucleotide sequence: TGTGCCAGTAGTATAATGAGCTCATCTGGAAACACCATATATTTT. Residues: CASSIMSSSGNTIYF.

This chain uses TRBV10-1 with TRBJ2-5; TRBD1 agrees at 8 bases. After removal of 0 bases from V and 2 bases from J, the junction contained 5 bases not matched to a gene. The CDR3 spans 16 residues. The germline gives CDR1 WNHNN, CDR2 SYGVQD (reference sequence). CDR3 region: CASSESTGQGQETQYF. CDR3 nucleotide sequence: TGCGCCAGCAGTGAGTCGACCGGACAGGGACAAGAGACCCAGTACTTC.

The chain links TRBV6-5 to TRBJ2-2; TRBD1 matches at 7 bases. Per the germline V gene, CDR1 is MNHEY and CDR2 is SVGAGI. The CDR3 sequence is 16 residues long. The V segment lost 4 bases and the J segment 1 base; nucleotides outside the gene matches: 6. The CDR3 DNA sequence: TGTGCCAGCAGTTCCGGGGACAGCTTGAACACCGGGGAGCTGTTTTTT. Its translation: CASSSGDSLNTGELFF.

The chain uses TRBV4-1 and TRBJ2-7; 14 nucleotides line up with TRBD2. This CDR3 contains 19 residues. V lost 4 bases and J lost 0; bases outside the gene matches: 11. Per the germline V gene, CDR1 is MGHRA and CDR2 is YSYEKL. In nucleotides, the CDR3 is TGCGCCAGCAGCCCCCCGGGGACTAGCGGGGGATCCGGCTCCTACGAGCAGTACTTC. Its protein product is CASSPPGTSGGSGSYEQYF.

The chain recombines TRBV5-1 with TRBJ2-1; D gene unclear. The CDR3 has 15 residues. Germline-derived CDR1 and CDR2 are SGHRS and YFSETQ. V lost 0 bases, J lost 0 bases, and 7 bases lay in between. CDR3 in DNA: TGCGCCAGCAGCTTGGAACAGAACTCCTACAATGAGCAGTTCTTC. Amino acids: CASSLEQNSYNEQFF.

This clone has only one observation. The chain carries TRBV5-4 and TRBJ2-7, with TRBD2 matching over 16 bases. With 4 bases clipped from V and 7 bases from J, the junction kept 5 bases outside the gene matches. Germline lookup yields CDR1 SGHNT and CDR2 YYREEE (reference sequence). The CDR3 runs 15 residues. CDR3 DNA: TGTGCCAGCAGCACCGGGACTAGCGGGGGGGCTGAGCAGTACTTC. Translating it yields CASSTGTSGGAEQYF.

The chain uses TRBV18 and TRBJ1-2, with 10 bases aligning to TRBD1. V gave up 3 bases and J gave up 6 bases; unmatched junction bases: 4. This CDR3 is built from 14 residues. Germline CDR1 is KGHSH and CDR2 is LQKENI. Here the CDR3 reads CASSPSGTGDGYTF. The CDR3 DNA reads TGTGCCAGCTCACCTTCCGGGACAGGGGATGGCTACACCTTC.

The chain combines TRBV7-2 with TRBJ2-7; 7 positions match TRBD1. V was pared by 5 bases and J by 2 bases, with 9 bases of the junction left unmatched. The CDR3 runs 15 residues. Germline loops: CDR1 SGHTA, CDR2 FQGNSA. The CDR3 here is CASSHDRVGAYEQYF. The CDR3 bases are TGTGCCAGCAGCCACGACAGGGTGGGTGCCTACGAGCAGTACTTC.

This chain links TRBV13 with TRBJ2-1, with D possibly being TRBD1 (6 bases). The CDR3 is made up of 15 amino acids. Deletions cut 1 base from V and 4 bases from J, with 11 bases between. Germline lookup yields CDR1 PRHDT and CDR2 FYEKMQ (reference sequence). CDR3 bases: TGTGCCAGCAGCTTAGAACAGGGTCGGTACAATGAGCAGTTCTTC. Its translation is CASSLEQGRYNEQFF.

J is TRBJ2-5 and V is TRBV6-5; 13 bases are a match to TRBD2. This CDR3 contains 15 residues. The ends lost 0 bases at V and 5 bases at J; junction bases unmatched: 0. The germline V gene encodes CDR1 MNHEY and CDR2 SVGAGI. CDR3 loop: CASSYSTSGGETQYF. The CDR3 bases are TGTGCCAGCAGTTACTCGACTAGCGGGGGGGAGACCCAGTACTTC.

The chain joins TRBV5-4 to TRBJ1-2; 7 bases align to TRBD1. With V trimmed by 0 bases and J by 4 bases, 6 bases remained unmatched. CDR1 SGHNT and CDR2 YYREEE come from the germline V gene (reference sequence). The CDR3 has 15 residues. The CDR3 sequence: CASSLDGWTGYGYTF. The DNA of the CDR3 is TGTGCCAGCAGCTTGGATGGCTGGACAGGCTATGGCTACACCTTC.

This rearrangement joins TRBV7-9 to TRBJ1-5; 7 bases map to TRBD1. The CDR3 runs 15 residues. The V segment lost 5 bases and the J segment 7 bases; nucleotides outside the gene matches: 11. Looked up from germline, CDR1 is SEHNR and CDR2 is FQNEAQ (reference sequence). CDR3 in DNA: TGTGCCAGCAGCCCATCCTCAGGGGGAGGCCAGCCCCAGCATTTT. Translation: CASSPSSGGGQPQHF.

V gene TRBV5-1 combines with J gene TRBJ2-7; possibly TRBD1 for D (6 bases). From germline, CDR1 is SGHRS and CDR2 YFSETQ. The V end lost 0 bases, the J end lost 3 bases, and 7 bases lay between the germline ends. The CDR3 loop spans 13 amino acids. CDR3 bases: TGCGCCAGCAGCTTGGTAGGGGGCTACGAGCAGTACTTC. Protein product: CASSLVGGYEQYF. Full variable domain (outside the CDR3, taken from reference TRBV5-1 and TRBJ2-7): KAGVTQTPRYLIKTRGQQVTLSCSPISGHRSVSWYQQTPGQGLQFLFEYFSETQRNKGNFPGRFSGRQFSNSRSEMNVSTLELGDSALYLCASSLVGGYEQYFGPGTRLTVT.

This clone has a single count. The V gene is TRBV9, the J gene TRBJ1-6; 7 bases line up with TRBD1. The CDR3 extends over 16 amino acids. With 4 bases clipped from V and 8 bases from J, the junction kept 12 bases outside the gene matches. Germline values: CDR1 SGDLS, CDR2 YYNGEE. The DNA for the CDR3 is TGTGCCAGCAGCTCAGGGGGTCTGGTTGGGGATTCACCCCTCCACTTT. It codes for CASSSGGLVGDSPLHF.

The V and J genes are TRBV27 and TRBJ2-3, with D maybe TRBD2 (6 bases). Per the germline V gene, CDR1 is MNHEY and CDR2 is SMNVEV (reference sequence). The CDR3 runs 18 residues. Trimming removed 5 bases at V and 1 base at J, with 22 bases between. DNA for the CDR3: TGTGCCAGCAGTCCGTACGCCGTGGGGGAGGTTGGCACAGATACGCAGTATTTT. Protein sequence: CASSPYAVGEVGTDTQYF.

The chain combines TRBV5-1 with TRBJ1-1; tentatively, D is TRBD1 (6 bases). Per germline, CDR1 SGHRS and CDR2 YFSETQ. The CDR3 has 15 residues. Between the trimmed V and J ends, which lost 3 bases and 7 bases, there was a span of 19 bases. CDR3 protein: CASSSTSPGGVEAFF. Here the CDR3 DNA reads TGCGCCAGCAGCTCCACCTCCCCGGGGGGCGTTGAAGCTTTCTTT. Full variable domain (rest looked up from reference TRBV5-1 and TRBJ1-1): KAGVTQTPRYLIKTRGQQVTLSCSPISGHRSVSWYQQTPGQGLQFLFEYFSETQRNKGNFPGRFSGRQFSNSRSEMNVSTLELGDSALYLCASSSTSPGGVEAFFGQGTRLTVV.

The CDR3 loop reads CASSIGPGTEAFF. CDR3 DNA sequence: TGTGCCAGTAGTATAGGACCGGGCACTGAAGCTTTCTTT. The chain uses TRBV19 and TRBJ1-1, with D unclear. V was trimmed by 1 base and J by 4 bases, leaving 7 bases between them. The CDR3 sequence is 13 residues long. Germline V gene sequence: CDR1 LNHDA, CDR2 SQIVND (reference sequence).

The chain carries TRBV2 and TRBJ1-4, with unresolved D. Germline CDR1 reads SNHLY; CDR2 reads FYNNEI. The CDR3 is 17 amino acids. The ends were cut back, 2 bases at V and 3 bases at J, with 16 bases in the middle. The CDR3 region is CASSEPPAAGSNEKLFF. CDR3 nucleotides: TGTGCCAGCAGTGAACCCCCGGCCGCGGGTTCTAATGAAAAACTGTTTTTT.